The TCR beta chain described here comes from a study of T cell responses to AZD1222 COVID-19 vaccine (dated by TCRdb to the early 2020s). Some background on the complete study: AZD1222 recipients given second doses at about 4 weeks or at about 12 weeks were pooled, since spike-specific TCR depth and breadth were not found to differ between the two schedules. A total of just over 230 trial participants underwent TCR sequencing, of whom roughly 210 had received two doses of AZD1222 and 26 had received two doses of the MenACWY control vaccine. Trial participants were enrolled by age into subgroups of 18-55, 56-69 and 70-plus years, and around 150, 28 and 57 TCR-sequenced participants, respectively, were included in these subgroups. Overall results and qualifications from the work: Most participants were white British and females outnumbered males, and the authors suggested that clonal diversity may have been underestimated. The whole spike protein was spanned by vaccine-associated CD4 TCRs, and dominant responses were seen in regions 160-218 and 743-854. A significant rise in spike-specific TCR breadth and depth was observed after two AZD1222 doses relative to day 0 and relative to MenACWY recipients. The 56-69-year group was small, and its depth increase did not reach significance, likely because of low power. Reportedly, close to half of the unique spike-specific TCRs recognized epitopes lying outside the regions that are mutated in the B.1.351 and B.1.1.7 variants. Conclusions about previously exposed vaccinees were limited because only six or seven AZD1222 recipients were SARS-CoV-2 seropositive at baseline. Because no day 14 peak-response samples were available, repertoires were characterized only after the peak T cell response.

The CDR3 regions of human TCRbeta chains were analyzed by immunosequencing. In the source study's methods: Repertoire TCRs were checked for matches against a reference library of SARS-CoV-2-specific TCRs that had been generated using the MIRA antigen-specificity platform. Breadth meant the fraction of unique TCRs that were SARS-CoV-2-associated, whereas depth meant the fraction of total T cells that were SARS-CoV-2-associated. Using the MIRA data, each spike-specific TCR was assigned both to the spike region to which the TCR was reactive and to a CD4 or CD8 class. Log10-transformed breadth and depth values were compared by one-way ANOVA with Sidak's multiple comparisons tests. The table was pulled from immuneACCESS by TCRdb, which kept in-frame rearrangements only. Such tables lose some clones; where checked, under half of the loss comes from unresolved V genes, and the rest has no known cause. D and trimming were read from the DNA, whereas the V and J calls and clone size are those reported in that table. Recorded for this sample are tens of thousands of clones; around 90% of them occurred a single time. The ten largest make up under 4% of the sample.

Points on this clone: The specificity of this receptor is unknown. Base-call qualities are not available, and no considerably larger clone is one nucleotide away.

As encoded in the germline V gene, CDR1 is SNHLY while CDR2 is FYNNEI. Trimming takes 9 bases from V and 5 bases from J, and the germline ends sit 13 bases apart. From the cysteine up to the phenylalanine, the CDR3 has a length of 12 residues. The kept DNA is CDR3 alone, 36 bases in frame from the first base. According to the study, the label for this sample's time point signals: baseline before first vaccination. Vaccinee samples came from UK trials COV001 and COV002, including a single-blind randomized controlled phase 2/3 trial of AZD1222 (ChAdOx1 nCoV-19) in healthy adults. Trial participant PBMC samples were collected at day 0 and day 28 after the second dose for TCRbeta chain sequencing.

The sequencing used peripheral blood, collected on day 0 of AZD1222 vaccination. The TCR sequence derives from an adult in good health. The chain joins TRBV2 to TRBJ2-5; the D gene identity is not certain. The CDR3 here reads CARSTGGETQYF. The nucleotide sequence is given as TGTGCCAGGTCCACGGGTGGGGAGACCCAGTACTTC.